Following are 20 T cell receptor beta chains from one sample sequenced in a study of CD8+ T cells in alopecia areata. RNA, once extracted, was reverse transcribed into cDNA for use as the sequencing template. Generated by immunoSEQ multiplex PCR, the TCRdb table keeps only in-frame clones and is missing some. The sample yields about 120,000 clones, roughly 66% seen once. Sequencing used CD4+ T cells sorted from blood. Every receptor here comes from a human donor in good health.

The chain carries TRBV11-2 and TRBJ2-3, with D maybe TRBD2 (5 bases). The germline gives CDR1 SGHAT, CDR2 FQNNGV. V shed 7 bases and J shed 4 bases, with 12 bases lying between them. The length of the CDR3 is 13 residues. For the CDR3, the DNA is TGTGCCAGCACCGGAGGCCGGGCAGATACGCAGTATTTT. This codes for CASTGGRADTQYF.

The J gene is TRBJ2-3, the V gene TRBV27; TRBD2 might be the D (5 bases). The CDR3 contains 15 residues. The germline gives CDR1 MNHEY, CDR2 SMNVEV (reference sequence). Trimming took off 4 bases at V and 10 bases at J, with 21 bases between the two ends. The CDR3 loop is CASSSLSGVKGPQYF. The CDR3 nucleotides are TGTGCCAGCAGTTCCCTTTCCGGGGTGAAGGGTCCGCAGTATTTT.

The chain uses TRBV19 and TRBJ1-1, with 7 bases aligning to TRBD1. CDR1 is LNHDA, CDR2 SQIVND, per germline (reference sequence). The CDR3 consists of 16 residues. The J segment lost 6 bases and the V segment lost 5 bases, leaving 15 bases of the junction unmatched. Written as DNA, the CDR3 is TGTGCCAGTAGTGTATCAAGGGGGCCCGCCGGAGCTGAAGCTTTCTTT. Protein sequence: CASSVSRGPAGAEAFF.

This chain uses TRBV30 with TRBJ2-1; 9 bases line up with TRBD1. V shed 0 bases and J 8 bases; nucleotides not matched to a gene: 8. Germline-derived CDR1 and CDR2 are GTSNPN and SVGIG (reference sequence). This CDR3 has 15 amino acids. This CDR3 is CAWSVQRDRVDEQFF. The CDR3, as DNA: TGTGCCTGGAGTGTACAGAGGGACAGGGTCGATGAGCAGTTCTTC.

This CDR3 reads CSVAGQVNNEQFF. CDR3 nucleotide sequence: TGCAGCGTGGCCGGGCAGGTTAACAATGAGCAGTTCTTC. The V gene is TRBV29-1, the J gene TRBJ2-1; D gene unclear. Trimming pared 6 bases from V and 5 bases from J, leaving 14 bases between. CDR3 length equals 13 residues. Germline CDR1 SQVTM, CDR2 ANQGSEA.

This clone was seen only a few times. V usage is TRBV30 and J usage is TRBJ2-6; D unresolved. This CDR3 region has 16 residues. Trimming took 4 bases from V and 4 from J, leaving 17 bases between them. Germline CDR1 is GTSNPN and CDR2 is SVGIG (reference sequence). The CDR3 loop is CAWTFASPAGANVLTF. As DNA, the CDR3 is TGTGCCTGGACTTTCGCCTCTCCTGCGGGGGCCAACGTCCTGACTTTC. Combining the CDR3 with reference TRBV30 and TRBJ2-6 gives the whole variable domain SQTIHQWPATLVQPVGSPLSLECTVEGTSNPNLYWYRQAAGRGLQLLFYSVGIGQISSEVPQNLSASRPQDRQFILSSKKLLLSDSGFYLCAWTFASPAGANVLTFGAGSRLTVL.

The chain recombines TRBV27 with TRBJ2-5; the D is unclear. The CDR3 runs 14 residues. Germline V gene data show CDR1 as MNHEY and CDR2 as SMNVEV (reference sequence). V dropped 5 bases and J dropped 5 bases, with 15 bases sitting between them. CDR3 in amino acids: CASSVAPLRETQYF. As DNA, the CDR3 is TGTGCCAGCAGTGTCGCACCCCTGAGGGAGACCCAGTACTTC.

This chain connects TRBV11-2 to TRBJ2-7; 7 nucleotides align to TRBD1. The CDR3 is 15 amino acids. Germline V gene data show CDR1 as SGHAT and CDR2 as FQNNGV. Trimming cost V 2 bases and J 4 bases; bases outside gene matches: 8. The CDR3 protein is CASSLSSGGGYEQYF. DNA of the CDR3: TGTGCCAGCAGCTTATCCTCAGGGGGTGGTTACGAGCAGTACTTC.

V and J are TRBV2 and TRBJ1-4; D ambiguous. Germline V gives CDR1 SNHLY, CDR2 FYNNEI. CDR3 size: 15 residues. Deletions cut 7 bases from V and 0 bases from J, with 12 bases between. CDR3 in amino acids: CASKASIATNEKLFF. CDR3 nucleotides: TGTGCCAGCAAAGCGTCCATTGCAACTAATGAAAAACTGTTTTTT.

This sequence joins TRBV5-1 and TRBJ1-2, with D unresolved. V lost 2 bases, J lost 4 bases, and 9 bases lay in between. Germline values: CDR1 SGHRS, CDR2 YFSETQ. This CDR3 has 13 residues. DNA for the CDR3: TGCGCCAGCAGCTTAACGGAGGTCTATGGCTACACCTTC. Encoded protein: CASSLTEVYGYTF. Combining the CDR3 with reference TRBV5-1 and TRBJ1-2 gives the whole variable domain KAGVTQTPRYLIKTRGQQVTLSCSPISGHRSVSWYQQTPGQGLQFLFEYFSETQRNKGNFPGRFSGRQFSNSRSEMNVSTLELGDSALYLCASSLTEVYGYTFGSGTRLTVV.

The chain couples TRBV6-5 to TRBJ1-2, with a weak D call TRBD1 (5 bases). The ends were cut back, 5 bases at V and 6 bases at J, with 19 bases in the middle. Germline CDR1 MNHEY, CDR2 SVGAGI. The CDR3 runs to 15 residues. As DNA, the CDR3 is TGTGCCAGCAGTCGGCTACCGGGACCAGGGAATGGCTACACCTTC. Its protein product is CASSRLPGPGNGYTF.

The V and J genes are TRBV7-2 and TRBJ2-3; D call uncertain. V was cut by 6 bases and J by 14 bases, with 15 bases left in between. The CDR3 totals 11 residues. Germline values: CDR1 SGHTA, CDR2 FQGNSA. The CDR3 nucleotides read TGTGCCAGCAGACTCGGCCCCGTGGGGTATTTT. The encoded protein is CASRLGPVGYF.

The J gene is TRBJ1-1, the V gene TRBV29-1; D unresolved. V was pared by 2 bases and J by 5 bases, with 12 bases between. The CDR3 runs to 13 residues. CDR1 and CDR2 (germline): SQVTM, ANQGSEA. The CDR3 DNA reads TGCAGCGTTGAAAGACTCGTGTATACTGAAGCTTTCTTT. As protein: CSVERLVYTEAFF.

This clone has more than one count but fewer than ten. The rearrangement joins TRBV23-1 to TRBJ2-1, with TRBD2 identical over 8 bases. TRBV23-1 is sorted into the ORF group, with uncertain function. V trimming: 3 bases; J trimming: 7 bases; junction bases outside the gene matches: 8. CDR3 size: 15 residues. DNA of the CDR3: TGCGCCAGCAGTCAGGGGACTAGACGGTGGAATGAGCAGTTCTTC. Residues: CASSQGTRRWNEQFF.

This clone appeared once. This sequence joins TRBV6-5 and TRBJ1-1, with no clear D. The V end lost 10 bases, the J end lost 5 bases, and 11 bases lay between the germline ends. CDR3 length equals 11 residues. Germline V gene sequence: CDR1 MNHEY, CDR2 SVGAGI. CDR3 loop: CATRERTEAFF. The CDR3 DNA reads TGTGCCACCAGAGAGCGGACTGAAGCTTTCTTT.

This clone was seen a few times. The V call is TRBV6-5, the J call TRBJ1-2; D unresolved. The germline V and J ends were trimmed by 8 bases and 0 bases, with 7 bases remaining between them. CDR3 length: 12 amino acids. Germline V gene lookup returns CDR1 MNHEY and CDR2 SVGAGI. The CDR3 sequence is CASGGTNYGYTF. Written as DNA, the CDR3 is TGTGCCAGCGGTGGCACTAACTATGGCTACACCTTC.

The chain has TRBV29-1 and TRBJ2-3; D may be TRBD1 (6 bases). CDR3 length: 12 amino acids. Germline CDR1 is SQVTM and CDR2 is ANQGSEA. V was clipped by 6 bases and J by 5 bases, with 12 bases between them. CDR3 nucleotides: TGCAGCGTGTCACAGGGCGGAGATACGCAGTATTTT. It is translated as CSVSQGGDTQYF.

This clone has more than one count but fewer than ten. CDR3 region: CSVAGHGGNTIYF. For the CDR3, the DNA is TGCAGCGTTGCGGGACACGGTGGAAACACCATATATTTT. J is TRBJ1-3 and V is TRBV29-1; D may be TRBD1 (6 bases). Trimming pared 4 bases from V and 3 bases from J, leaving 10 bases between. The CDR3 runs 13 residues. The germline gives CDR1 SQVTM, CDR2 ANQGSEA.

V gene TRBV5-4 combines with J gene TRBJ2-5; D might be TRBD2 (6 bases). The germline V gene encodes CDR1 SGHNT and CDR2 YYREEE (reference sequence). V was shortened by 4 bases and J by 2 bases, with 15 bases between the two germline ends. The CDR3 has 15 amino acids. The CDR3 reads CASSPGWGDQETQYF. CDR3 bases: TGTGCCAGCAGCCCCGGTTGGGGGGATCAAGAGACCCAGTACTTC.

The rearrangement uses TRBV29-1 and TRBJ2-3; D gene unclear. V dropped 7 bases and J dropped 4 bases, with 9 bases sitting between them. Germline V gene sequence: CDR1 SQVTM, CDR2 ANQGSEA. The CDR3 loop spans 11 amino acids. CDR3 in amino acids: CSGNKADTQYF. CDR3 sequence (DNA): TGCAGCGGGAATAAGGCAGATACGCAGTATTTT.